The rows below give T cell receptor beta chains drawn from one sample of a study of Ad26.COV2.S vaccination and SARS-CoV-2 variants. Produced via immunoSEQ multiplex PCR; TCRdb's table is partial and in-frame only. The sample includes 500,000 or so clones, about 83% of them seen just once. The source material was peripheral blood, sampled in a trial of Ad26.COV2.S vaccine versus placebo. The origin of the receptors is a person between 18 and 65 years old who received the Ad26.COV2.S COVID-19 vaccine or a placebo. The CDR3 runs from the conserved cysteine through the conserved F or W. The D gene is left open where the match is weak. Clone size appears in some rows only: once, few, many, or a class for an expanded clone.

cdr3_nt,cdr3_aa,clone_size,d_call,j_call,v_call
TGTGCCAGCGGACAAGTGACCGGGAACACCATATATTTT,CASGQVTGNTIYF,.,.,TRBJ1-3,TRBV25-1
TGTGCCAGCAGCCAGGACAGGGGTTATTCACCCCTCCACTTT,CASSQDRGYSPLHF,.,TRBD1,TRBJ1-6,TRBV4-2
TGTGCCAGCAGTACAGAGAGCTCCTATAATTCACCCCTCCACTTT,CASSTESSYNSPLHF,.,.,TRBJ1-6,TRBV27
TGTGCCAGCAGTACAAGCCGGGACACAGATACGCAGTATTTT,CASSTSRDTDTQYF,.,.,TRBJ2-3,TRBV27
TGTGCCAGCAGCCCTCCAGGGAATTCACCCCTCCACTTT,CASSPPGNSPLHF,few,.,TRBJ1-6,TRBV7-9
TGTGCCACCACACCCATGCCGGGAGCTTCCTCCGAGCAGTACTTC,CATTPMPGASSEQYF,.,.,TRBJ2-7,TRBV10-3
TGTGCCAGCAGCACGGACTCAAATAAGTTCCCCTTCACAGATACGCAGTATTTT,CASSTDSNKFPFTDTQYF,.,.,TRBJ2-3,TRBV27
TGTGCCAGCAGTCAAAAAGCGCCGACAGGGAACACCTTC,CASSQKAPTGNTF,.,TRBD1,TRBJ1-2,TRBV6-5
TGCAGTGCTAGTATGGGGCCGAGGGATGAAAAACTGTTTTTT,CSASMGPRDEKLFF,.,.,TRBJ1-4,TRBV20-1
TGTGCCAGTAGTATTACGCGTGGCAGGGGGGCCTCTGGGGCCAACGTCCTGACTTTC,CASSITRGRGASGANVLTF,.,.,TRBJ2-6,TRBV19
TGTGCCAGCAGCTTGCGCCTAGGGACAGGGATTGAAAAACTGTTTTTT,CASSLRLGTGIEKLFF,once,TRBD1,TRBJ1-4,TRBV7-9
TGTGCCAGCAGCTTAGGGGCGGACAATGAGCAGTTCTTC,CASSLGADNEQFF,.,.,TRBJ2-1,TRBV7-9
TGTGCCACCAGCAGAAGTTGGATTTCCAGCACCGGGGAGCTGTTTTTT,CATSRSWISSTGELFF,.,.,TRBJ2-2,TRBV15
TGCGCCAGCAGCTTGGGACTCCCCGGGGAGGCCCAGTACTTC,CASSLGLPGEAQYF,.,.,TRBJ2-5,TRBV5-1
TGTGCCAGCTCACCACCGTCGGTAGTCAATTCCTACAATGAGCAGTTCTTC,CASSPPSVVNSYNEQFF,.,.,TRBJ2-1,TRBV18
TGTGCCAGCAGCTTGGGGGGGCTAGCGGGGCCCTCCTACGAGCAGTACTTC,CASSLGGLAGPSYEQYF,few,TRBD2,TRBJ2-7,TRBV5-8
TGCGCCAGCAGCTTGGTCGGGCAAGAGACCCAGTACTTC,CASSLVGQETQYF,.,.,TRBJ2-5,TRBV5-1
TGTGCTAGTGGTTCCGGGACAGAGCAAGAGACCCAGTACTTC,CASGSGTEQETQYF,.,TRBD1,TRBJ2-5,TRBV12-5
TGTGCCAGCAGTTTGGACAGGATCGGCGAGCAGTACTTC,CASSLDRIGEQYF,.,TRBD1,TRBJ2-7,TRBV28
TGTGCCAGCAGCCACACCGAGATGCGTAGCTCCTACAATGAGCAGTTCTTC,CASSHTEMRSSYNEQFF,.,.,TRBJ2-1,TRBV11-2
TGTGCCAGCAGCTTATCCGGACTAGCGGCCAATGAGCAGTTCTTC,CASSLSGLAANEQFF,.,TRBD2,TRBJ2-1,TRBV7-3
TGTGCCACCAGTGATTTTACGACAGGGGGGTACCAAGAGACCCAGTACTTC,CATSDFTTGGYQETQYF,.,TRBD1,TRBJ2-5,TRBV24-1
TGTGCCAGCAGCTTAGAGTACAGCGGGAGAACAGATACGCAGTATTTT,CASSLEYSGRTDTQYF,few,TRBD2,TRBJ2-3,TRBV13
TGCAGTGCTGATGACTACAATGAGCAGTTCTTC,CSADDYNEQFF,.,.,TRBJ2-1,TRBV20-1
TGTGCCAGCAGCGTAGTGGTACAGGGAGGCACCGGGGAGCTGTTTTTT,CASSVVVQGGTGELFF,.,.,TRBJ2-2,TRBV9
TGTGCCATCAGTGAGTCGGGCAGGGGGAGCACAGATACGCAGTATTTT,CAISESGRGSTDTQYF,.,TRBD1,TRBJ2-3,TRBV10-3
TGTGCCAGCAGCTTGGCCCATGATAGCAATCAGCCCCAGCATTTT,CASSLAHDSNQPQHF,.,.,TRBJ1-5,TRBV5-5
TGTGCCAGCAGCTTCTGGGAGAACCCCGGGGAGCTGTTTTTT,CASSFWENPGELFF,.,.,TRBJ2-2,TRBV7-9
TGTGCCAGCAACACAAGGGCCTTGCCCTATGGCTACACCTTC,CASNTRALPYGYTF,.,.,TRBJ1-2,TRBV6-5
TGTGCCAGCAGCCGTATAGATAAGGGCTACACCTTC,CASSRIDKGYTF,.,.,TRBJ1-2,TRBV28
TGTGCCAGCAGCCCCCCCTCCGTTGGGGGTTTGAGCGGCTACACCTTC,CASSPPSVGGLSGYTF,.,.,TRBJ1-2,TRBV28
TGTGCCAGTAGTACTCCGGGGCCCTCTGGGGCCAACGTCCTGACTTTC,CASSTPGPSGANVLTF,.,.,TRBJ2-6,TRBV19
TGTGCCTGGAGTGGGGAGTCTTCCCAAGAGACCCAGTACTTC,CAWSGESSQETQYF,.,.,TRBJ2-5,TRBV30
TGTGCCAGCAGCTCCCGACGGGGGGGGACTGAAGCTTTCTTT,CASSSRRGGTEAFF,.,.,TRBJ1-1,TRBV7-2
TGTGCCATCGGACTAGCCGAGGGTGGCGAGCAGTACTTC,CAIGLAEGGEQYF,once,TRBD2,TRBJ2-7,TRBV2
TGTGCCAGCAGTCCCCCCTCGGGACAGGGTATCTATGGCTACACCTTC,CASSPPSGQGIYGYTF,.,TRBD1,TRBJ1-2,TRBV28
TGTGCCAGCAGCTTCCGGGACAGGGGTCGAAAACTGTTTTTT,CASSFRDRGRKLFF,.,TRBD1,TRBJ1-4,TRBV7-8
TGTGCCAGCAGTGCCGACAGGGCCAACACCGGGGAGCTGTTTTTT,CASSADRANTGELFF,.,TRBD1,TRBJ2-2,TRBV2
TGTGCCTGGACTGAGGGACACAATTCACCCCTCCACTTT,CAWTEGHNSPLHF,.,.,TRBJ1-6,TRBV30
TGTGCCAGCAGCTTCGTAGGGACGGGTCGAGAGCAGTACTTC,CASSFVGTGREQYF,.,.,TRBJ2-7,TRBV5-6
TGTGCCAGCAGCGGGATAGCCAAAAACATTCAGTACTTC,CASSGIAKNIQYF,.,.,TRBJ2-4,TRBV3-1/TRBV3-2
TGCGCCAGCAGCCCGGGGACAGCAAATTTCTACGAGCAGTACTTC,CASSPGTANFYEQYF,.,TRBD1,TRBJ2-7,TRBV5-1
TGCGCCAGCAGCTTGGTGTTTAGGGGCGAAGCCAAAAACATTCAGTACTTC,CASSLVFRGEAKNIQYF,.,.,TRBJ2-4,TRBV5-1
TGTGCCAGCAGTTACTCAGTGGGGACTAGCGGAAACGAGCAGTACTTC,CASSYSVGTSGNEQYF,few,TRBD2,TRBJ2-7,TRBV6-6
TGTGCCAGCGTCCTCTCTGGGGCCAACGTCCTGACTTTC,CASVLSGANVLTF,.,.,TRBJ2-6,TRBV6-6
TGTGCCAGCACCCTAGCGGGGGGGTACGAGCAGTACTTC,CASTLAGGYEQYF,.,TRBD2,TRBJ2-7,TRBV6-6
TGCGCCAGCAGCCAAGATCGACCAACAGCTGGAAACACCATATATTTT,CASSQDRPTAGNTIYF,.,.,TRBJ1-3,TRBV4-3
TGTGCCAGCAGTCGAAGCGGGAGTCGAGAGACCCAGTACTTC,CASSRSGSRETQYF,once,TRBD2,TRBJ2-5,TRBV6-5
TGTGCCAGCTCACCACCAGGGACGATGAATGAAAAACTGTTTTTT,CASSPPGTMNEKLFF,.,.,TRBJ1-4,TRBV18
TGCGCCAGCAGCTTAGGCGGGAATAACAATGAGCAGTTCTTC,CASSLGGNNNEQFF,once,.,TRBJ2-1,TRBV5-1
TGTGCCTGGTCCAACGGACCGATGGCAAACACCATATATTTT,CAWSNGPMANTIYF,.,.,TRBJ1-3,TRBV30
TGTGCCCGGGACGGAGGAAACACCATATATTTT,CARDGGNTIYF,few,.,TRBJ1-3,TRBV30
TGTGCCAGCAGCCCGGACCTCTATGGCTACACCTTC,CASSPDLYGYTF,once,.,TRBJ1-2,TRBV28
TGCGCCAGCAGCCTCGAACCAAGCGGGAGATCGGCCGACCCCGGGGTAGATACGCAGTATTTT,CASSLEPSGRSADPGVDTQYF,.,TRBD2,TRBJ2-3,TRBV4-3
TGTGCCAGCAGCACCGGGGACTTTCACACCGGGGAGCTGTTTTTT,CASSTGDFHTGELFF,.,.,TRBJ2-2,TRBV5-4
TGTGCCACCAGTGACCAGATCGAAGAGACCCAGTACTTC,CATSDQIEETQYF,once,.,TRBJ2-5,TRBV24-1